The rows below give T cell receptor beta chains drawn from one sample of a study of blood T cell repertoires in COVID-19. Profiling relied on immunoSEQ multiplex PCR, and the TCRdb table lists in-frame clones only, not all of them. This repertoire shows 490,000 or so clones, more than 85% found once; its top ten account for roughly 8.5%. The sequencing input was PBMCs or T cells enriched from blood (not recorded which). The origin of the receptors is a woman aged 60-75 years who had recovered from COVID-19. The conserved cysteine and the conserved F or W are not part of the CDR3 here.

v_call cdr3_aa
TRBV19 ASSPQGKNEAF
TRBV19 ASSILAGGLYNEQF
TRBV10-2 ASSESVQGGYGYT
TRBV4-2 ASSREGDRGQETQY
TRBV9 ASSGTSGGTDTQY
TRBV6-5 ASRSTSTDTQY
TRBV28 ASSEYPGHLIAKNIQY
TRBV19 ASSIGGSPLH
TRBV4-1 ASSQGQGQPQH
TRBV4-1 ASSQVGVGQPQH
TRBV10-2 ASIGQGGYGYT
TRBV4-1 ASSQGPFLGGGAIDTQY
TRBV27 ASSLSPTGGYT
TRBV19 ASKNQGLEAF
TRBV5-1 ASMGGGIGDTQY
TRBV7-6 ASSFGGQNNEQF
TRBV9 ASSVLAGVLGDEQF
TRBV5-1 ASSGLAIMKGGELF
TRBV6-5 ASARENTEAF
TRBV7-9 ASSPLTGNYGYT
TRBV5-1 ASSSRLGAINEKLF
TRBV27 ASHSLLAKNLQY
TRBV7-6 ASKGSLRGLTGELF
TRBV7-9 ASSINKWTEGEKLF
TRBV10-2 ASRQNLNSNQPQH
TRBV11-2 ASTLRGDRGLVEQF
TRBV5-1 ASSLATAPGSNTEAF
TRBV6-1 ASSDLRQRDYGQY
TRBV7-8 ASSQGGRSSYNSPLH
TRBV27 ASRTGTPTGELF
TRBV21-1 ASSLAPTPSTNRRTTEAF
TRBV9 ASSVTTGSGNTIY
TRBV6-2/TRBV6-3 ASSYSTTRPSGEQY
TRBV11-3 ASSSPGTGTNEQF
TRBV7-9 ASSPGLIMNTEAF
TRBV5-1 ASSFKGAGTVGYTDTQY
TRBV11-2 ASSFDSRSGGYT
TRBV7-9 ASSQGQGYNEQY
TRBV24-1 ATSDPGTGGTDTQY
TRBV2 ASSGDRANTYNEQF
TRBV10-3 AISASGGTNTGELF
TRBV5-1 ASSLDTTGGTEAF
TRBV15 ATSRDGDTGELF
TRBV19 ASSPTGFSYEQY
TRBV5-1 ASSKNRTGGNNYGYT
TRBV18 ASSLRDSPGTQY
TRBV10-3 AISESQGAGGNQPQH